This section outlines one T cell receptor (beta chain) sequence together with its context. TCRdb ran MiXCR on the 5' RACE reads and lists one entry per CDR3 protein. The repertoire holds roughly 150,000 distinct CDR3 sequences, with roughly 14% as singletons. The CDR3 runs 11 residues. V was cut by 7 bases and J by 14 bases, with 15 bases left in between. Germline V CDR1 and CDR2: SGHTA, FQGTGA. This sample was included in a study of T-cell memory formation after mild COVID-19. Turning to the study itself: Largely, TCR clusters stayed within a single donor.

The sample comprised PBMCs or a T cell subset sorted from them (not recorded which). V and J are TRBV7-3 and TRBJ2-1; no firm D call. This clonotype was obtained from an adult woman who had mild COVID-19 (a few samples of this study predate the infection). Cell type and time point are not known. CDR3 in amino acids: CASNTAFVEFF. The CDR3 DNA is TGTGCCAGCAACACGGCCTTTGTTGAGTTCTTC.